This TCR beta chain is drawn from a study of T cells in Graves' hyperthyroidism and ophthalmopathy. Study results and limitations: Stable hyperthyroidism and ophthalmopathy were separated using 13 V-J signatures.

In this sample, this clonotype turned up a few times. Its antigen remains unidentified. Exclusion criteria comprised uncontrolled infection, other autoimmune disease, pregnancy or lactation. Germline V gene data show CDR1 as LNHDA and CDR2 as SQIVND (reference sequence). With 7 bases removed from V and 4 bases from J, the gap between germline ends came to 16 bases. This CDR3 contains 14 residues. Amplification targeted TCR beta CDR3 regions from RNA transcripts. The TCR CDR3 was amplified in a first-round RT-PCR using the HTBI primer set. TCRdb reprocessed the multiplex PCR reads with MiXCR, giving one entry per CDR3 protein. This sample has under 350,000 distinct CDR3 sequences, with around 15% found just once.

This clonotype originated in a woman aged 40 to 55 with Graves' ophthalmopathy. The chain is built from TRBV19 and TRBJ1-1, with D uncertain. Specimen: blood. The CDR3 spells CASKENGVITEAFF. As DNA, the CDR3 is TGTGCCAGTAAAGAAAACGGGGTGATCACTGAAGCTTTCTTT.